This TCR beta chain appears in the sequencing data of a study of CD8 T cells in ankylosing spondylitis. This CDR3 is built from 14 residues. Trimming left V 5 bases short and J 4 bases short, with 12 bases between. Germline CDR1 is SGHRS and CDR2 is YFSETQ. Study-wide findings and caveats: Clones linked to disease, bearing a CD8+ phenotype, were relatively rare in peripheral blood. Typical of ankylosing spondylitis blood, it appeared, was a TCR beta motif of fewer than 10 highly homologous variants.

A few counts support this clonotype. Its target is unknown. For TCR beta, libraries came from quantitative 5'-RACE with molecular barcodes. TCRdb re-analysed the 5' RACE reads in MiXCR, keeping a single row per CDR3 protein. The sample lists roughly 450,000 distinct CDR3 sequences; 25% to 30% were seen once. The receptor comes from a male donor with ankylosing spondylitis. Material for sequencing was blood, either unsorted or a sorted T cell fraction (not recorded which). The V gene is TRBV5-1, the J gene TRBJ2-2; the D gene could be TRBD1 or TRBD2 (5 bases each). This chain's CDR3 is CASREMGPTGELFF. The CDR3 nucleotides read TGCGCCAGCAGAGAGATGGGACCCACCGGGGAGCTGTTTTTT.